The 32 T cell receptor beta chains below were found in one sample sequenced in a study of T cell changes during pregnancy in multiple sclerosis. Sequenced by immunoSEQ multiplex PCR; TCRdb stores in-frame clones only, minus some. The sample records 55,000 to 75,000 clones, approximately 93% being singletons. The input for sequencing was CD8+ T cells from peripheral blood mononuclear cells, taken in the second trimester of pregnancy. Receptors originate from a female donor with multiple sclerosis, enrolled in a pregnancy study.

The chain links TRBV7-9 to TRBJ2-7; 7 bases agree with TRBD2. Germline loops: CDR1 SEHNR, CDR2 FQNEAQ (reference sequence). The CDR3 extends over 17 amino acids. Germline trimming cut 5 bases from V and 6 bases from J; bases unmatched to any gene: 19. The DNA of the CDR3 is TGTGCCAGCAGCGCGGACCCGACTAGTCGATGGGGGGGCGAGCAGTACTTC. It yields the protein CASSADPTSRWGGEQYF. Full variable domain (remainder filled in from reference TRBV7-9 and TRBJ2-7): DTGVSQNPRHKITKRGQNVTFRCDPISEHNRLYWYRQTLGQGPEFLTYFQNEAQLEKSRLLSDRFSAERPKGSFSTLEIQRTEQGDSAMYLCASSADPTSRWGGEQYFGPGTRLTVT.

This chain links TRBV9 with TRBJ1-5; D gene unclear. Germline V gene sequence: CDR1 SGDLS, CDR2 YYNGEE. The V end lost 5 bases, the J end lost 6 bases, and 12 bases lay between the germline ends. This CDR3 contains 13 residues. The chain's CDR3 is CASSNTGSQPQHF. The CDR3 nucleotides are TGTGCCAGCAGTAATACCGGTAGTCAGCCCCAGCATTTT.

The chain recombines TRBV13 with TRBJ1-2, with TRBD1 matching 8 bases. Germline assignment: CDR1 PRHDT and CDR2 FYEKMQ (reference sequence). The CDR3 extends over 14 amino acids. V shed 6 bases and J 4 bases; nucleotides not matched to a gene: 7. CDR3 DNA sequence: TGTGCCAGCAGGTCCACAGGGGGGGGCTATGGCTACACCTTC. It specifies CASRSTGGGYGYTF.

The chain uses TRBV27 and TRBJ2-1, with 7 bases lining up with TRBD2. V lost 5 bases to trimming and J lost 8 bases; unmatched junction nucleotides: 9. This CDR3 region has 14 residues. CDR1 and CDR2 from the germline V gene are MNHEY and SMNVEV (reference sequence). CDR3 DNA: TGTGCCAGCAGTCTCGTCCAAACTAGCGATGAGCAGTTCTTC. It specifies CASSLVQTSDEQFF.

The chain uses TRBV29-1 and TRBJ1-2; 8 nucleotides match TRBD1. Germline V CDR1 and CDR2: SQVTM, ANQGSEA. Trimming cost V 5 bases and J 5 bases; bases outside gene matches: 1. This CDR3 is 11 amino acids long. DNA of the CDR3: TGCAGCGTTTGGACAGGGTATGGCTACACCTTC. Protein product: CSVWTGYGYTF.

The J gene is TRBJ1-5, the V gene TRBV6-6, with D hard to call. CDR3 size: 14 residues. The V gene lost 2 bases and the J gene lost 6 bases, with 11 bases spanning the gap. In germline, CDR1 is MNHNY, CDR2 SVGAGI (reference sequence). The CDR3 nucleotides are TGTGCCAGCAGTTACCACGGGGAGCCTCAGCCCCAGCATTTT. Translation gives CASSYHGEPQPQHF.

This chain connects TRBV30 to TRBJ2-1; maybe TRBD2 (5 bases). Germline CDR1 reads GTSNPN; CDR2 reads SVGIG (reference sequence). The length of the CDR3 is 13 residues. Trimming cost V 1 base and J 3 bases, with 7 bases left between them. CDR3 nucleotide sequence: TGTGCCTGGAGTGGGACTCTCTACAATGAGCAGTTCTTC. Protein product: CAWSGTLYNEQFF.

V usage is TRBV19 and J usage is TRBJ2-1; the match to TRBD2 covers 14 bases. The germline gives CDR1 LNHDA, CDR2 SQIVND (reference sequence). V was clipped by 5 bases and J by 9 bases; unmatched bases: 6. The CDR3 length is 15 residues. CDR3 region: CASSVTSGRAVEQFF. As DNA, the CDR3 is TGTGCCAGTAGTGTGACTAGCGGGAGGGCCGTTGAGCAGTTCTTC.

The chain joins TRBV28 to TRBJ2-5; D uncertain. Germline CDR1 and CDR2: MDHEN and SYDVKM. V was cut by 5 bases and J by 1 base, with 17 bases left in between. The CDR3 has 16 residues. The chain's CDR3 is CASSGDSTISQETQYF. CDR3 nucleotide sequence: TGTGCCAGCAGTGGTGACTCAACAATTAGCCAAGAGACCCAGTACTTC.

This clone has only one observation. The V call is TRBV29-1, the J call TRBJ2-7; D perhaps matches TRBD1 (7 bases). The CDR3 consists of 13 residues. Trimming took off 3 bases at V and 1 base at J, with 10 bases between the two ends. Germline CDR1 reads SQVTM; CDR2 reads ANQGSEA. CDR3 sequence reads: CSVEAGQSYEQYF. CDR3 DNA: TGCAGCGTTGAGGCGGGACAGTCCTACGAGCAGTACTTC.

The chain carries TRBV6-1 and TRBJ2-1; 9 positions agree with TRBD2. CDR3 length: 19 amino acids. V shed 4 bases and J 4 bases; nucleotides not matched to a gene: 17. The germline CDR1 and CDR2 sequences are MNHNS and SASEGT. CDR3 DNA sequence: TGTGCCAGCAGTGTTATAGGCGGACGGCGGGAGGGGGGGTACAATGAGCAGTTCTTC. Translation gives CASSVIGGRREGGYNEQFF.

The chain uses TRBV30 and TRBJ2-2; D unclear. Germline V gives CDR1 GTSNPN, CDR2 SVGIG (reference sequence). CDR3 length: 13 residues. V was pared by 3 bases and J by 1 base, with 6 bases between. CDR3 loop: CAWSAVNTGELFF. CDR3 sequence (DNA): TGTGCCTGGAGCGCGGTGAACACCGGGGAGCTGTTTTTT. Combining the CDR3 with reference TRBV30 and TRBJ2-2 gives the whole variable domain SQTIHQWPATLVQPVGSPLSLECTVEGTSNPNLYWYRQAAGRGLQLLFYSVGIGQISSEVPQNLSASRPQDRQFILSSKKLLLSDSGFYLCAWSAVNTGELFFGEGSRLTVL.

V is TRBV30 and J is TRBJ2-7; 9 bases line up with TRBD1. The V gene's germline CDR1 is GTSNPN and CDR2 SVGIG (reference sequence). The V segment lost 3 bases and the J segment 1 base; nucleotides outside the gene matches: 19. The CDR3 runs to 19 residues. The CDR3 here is CAWSSGQGSSPSTSYEQYF. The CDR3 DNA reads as TGTGCCTGGAGCAGCGGACAGGGGAGCTCCCCAAGTACTTCCTACGAGCAGTACTTC. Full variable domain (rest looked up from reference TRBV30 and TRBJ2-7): SQTIHQWPATLVQPVGSPLSLECTVEGTSNPNLYWYRQAAGRGLQLLFYSVGIGQISSEVPQNLSASRPQDRQFILSSKKLLLSDSGFYLCAWSSGQGSSPSTSYEQYFGPGTRLTVT.

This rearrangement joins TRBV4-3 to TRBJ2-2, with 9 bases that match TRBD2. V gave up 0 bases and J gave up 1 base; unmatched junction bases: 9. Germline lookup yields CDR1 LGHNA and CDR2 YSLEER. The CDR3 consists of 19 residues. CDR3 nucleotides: TGCGCCAGCAGCCAAGAAGCGCTAGCGGGGATGATGAACACCGGGGAGCTGTTTTTT. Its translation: CASSQEALAGMMNTGELFF.

The DNA for the CDR3 is TGTGCCAGCAGCTCACCGCAGGGGGCGGTCACAGATACGCAGTATTTT. It yields the protein CASSSPQGAVTDTQYF. This sequence joins TRBV11-3 and TRBJ2-3, with 8 bases that match TRBD1. With 4 bases clipped from V and 2 bases from J, the junction kept 8 bases outside the gene matches. This CDR3 contains 16 residues. Germline loops: CDR1 SGHNT, CDR2 YENEEA.

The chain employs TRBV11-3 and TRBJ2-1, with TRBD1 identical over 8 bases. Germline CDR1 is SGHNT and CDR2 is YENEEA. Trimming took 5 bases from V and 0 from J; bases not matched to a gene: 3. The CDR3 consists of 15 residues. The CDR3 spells CASSHDRGSYNEQFF. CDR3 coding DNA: TGTGCCAGCAGCCACGACAGGGGCTCCTACAATGAGCAGTTCTTC.

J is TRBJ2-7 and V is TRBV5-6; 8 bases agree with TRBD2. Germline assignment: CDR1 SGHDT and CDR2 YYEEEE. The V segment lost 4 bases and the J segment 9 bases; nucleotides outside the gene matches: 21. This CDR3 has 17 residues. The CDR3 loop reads CASSREASGPSSHGQYF. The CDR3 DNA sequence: TGTGCCAGCAGCCGAGAGGCTAGCGGGCCCTCCTCTCATGGGCAGTACTTC.

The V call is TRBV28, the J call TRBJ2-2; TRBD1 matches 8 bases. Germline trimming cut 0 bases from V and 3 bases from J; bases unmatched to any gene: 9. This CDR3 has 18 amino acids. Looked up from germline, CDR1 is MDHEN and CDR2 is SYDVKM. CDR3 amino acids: CASSLWSVLQGDTGELFF. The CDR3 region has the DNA TGTGCCAGCAGTTTATGGAGTGTCCTACAGGGGGACACCGGGGAGCTGTTTTTT.

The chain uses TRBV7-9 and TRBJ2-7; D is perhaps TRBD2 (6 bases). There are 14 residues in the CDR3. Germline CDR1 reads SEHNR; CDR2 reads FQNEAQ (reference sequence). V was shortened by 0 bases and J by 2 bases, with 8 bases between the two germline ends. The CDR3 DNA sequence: TGTGCCAGCAGCTTAGCGGGAGGCCCCTACGAGCAGTACTTC. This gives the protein CASSLAGGPYEQYF.

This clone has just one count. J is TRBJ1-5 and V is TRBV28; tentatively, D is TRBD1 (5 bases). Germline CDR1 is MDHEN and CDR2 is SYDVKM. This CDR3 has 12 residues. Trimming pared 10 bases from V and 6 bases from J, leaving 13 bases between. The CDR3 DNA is TGTGCCACCGCGGTAGGGGCTCAGCCCCAGCATTTT. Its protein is CATAVGAQPQHF.

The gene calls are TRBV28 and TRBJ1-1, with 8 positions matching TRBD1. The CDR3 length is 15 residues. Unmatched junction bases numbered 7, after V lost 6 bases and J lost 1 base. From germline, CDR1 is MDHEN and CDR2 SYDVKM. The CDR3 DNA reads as TGTGCCAGCAGCACGCTGACAGGGGCGAACACTGAAGCTTTCTTT. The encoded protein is CASSTLTGANTEAFF.

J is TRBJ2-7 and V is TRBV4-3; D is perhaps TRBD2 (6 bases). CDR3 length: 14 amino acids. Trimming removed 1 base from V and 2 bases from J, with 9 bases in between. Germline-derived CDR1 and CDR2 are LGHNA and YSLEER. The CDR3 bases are TGCGCCAGCAGCCAAGCGACGGGGGCCTACGAGCAGTACTTC. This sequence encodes CASSQATGAYEQYF.

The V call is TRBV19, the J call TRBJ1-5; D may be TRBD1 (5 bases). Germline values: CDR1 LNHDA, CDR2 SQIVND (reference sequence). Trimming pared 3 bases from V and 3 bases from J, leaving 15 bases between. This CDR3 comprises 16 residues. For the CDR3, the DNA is TGTGCCAGTAGTATTGTAGGGGAGGGTATCAATCAGCCCCAGCATTTT. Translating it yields CASSIVGEGINQPQHF.

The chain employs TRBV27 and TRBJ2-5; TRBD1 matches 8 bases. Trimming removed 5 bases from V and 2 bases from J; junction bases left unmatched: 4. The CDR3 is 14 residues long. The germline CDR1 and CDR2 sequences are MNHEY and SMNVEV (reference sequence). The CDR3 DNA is TGTGCCAGCAGTAAGCGACAGGGGCAAGAGACCCAGTACTTC. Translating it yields CASSKRQGQETQYF.

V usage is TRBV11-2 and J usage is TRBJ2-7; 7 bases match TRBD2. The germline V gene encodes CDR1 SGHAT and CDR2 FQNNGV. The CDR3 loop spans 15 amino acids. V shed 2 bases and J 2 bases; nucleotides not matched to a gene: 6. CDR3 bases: TGTGCCAGCAGCTTACAGTGGACTAGTACCTACGAGCAGTACTTC. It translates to CASSLQWTSTYEQYF.

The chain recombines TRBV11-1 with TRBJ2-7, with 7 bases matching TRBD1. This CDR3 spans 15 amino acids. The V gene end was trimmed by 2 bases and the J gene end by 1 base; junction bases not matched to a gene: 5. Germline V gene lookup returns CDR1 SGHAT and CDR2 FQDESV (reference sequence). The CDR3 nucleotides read TGTGCCAGCAGCTTAAGAGGGGGCAAGTCCTACGAGCAGTACTTC. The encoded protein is CASSLRGGKSYEQYF.

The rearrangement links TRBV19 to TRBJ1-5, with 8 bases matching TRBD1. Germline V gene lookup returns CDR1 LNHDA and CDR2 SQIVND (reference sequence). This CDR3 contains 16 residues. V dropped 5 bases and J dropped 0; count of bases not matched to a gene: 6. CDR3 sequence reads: CASSGQGGDSNQPQHF. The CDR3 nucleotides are TGTGCCAGTAGTGGACAGGGAGGGGATAGCAATCAGCCCCAGCATTTT.

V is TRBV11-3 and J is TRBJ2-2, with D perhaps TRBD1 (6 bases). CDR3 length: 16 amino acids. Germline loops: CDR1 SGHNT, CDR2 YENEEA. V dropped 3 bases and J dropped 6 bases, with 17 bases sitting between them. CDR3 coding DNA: TGTGCCAGCAGCTTTTCGCAGGGGTATAGGTCCGGGGAGCTGTTTTTT. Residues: CASSFSQGYRSGELFF.

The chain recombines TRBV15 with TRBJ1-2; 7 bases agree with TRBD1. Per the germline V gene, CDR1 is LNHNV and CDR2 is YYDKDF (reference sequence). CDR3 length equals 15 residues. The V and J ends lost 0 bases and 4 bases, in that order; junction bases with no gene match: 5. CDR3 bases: TGTGCCACCAGCAGAGACGACAGGGTTCGCTATGGCTACACCTTC. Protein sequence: CATSRDDRVRYGYTF.

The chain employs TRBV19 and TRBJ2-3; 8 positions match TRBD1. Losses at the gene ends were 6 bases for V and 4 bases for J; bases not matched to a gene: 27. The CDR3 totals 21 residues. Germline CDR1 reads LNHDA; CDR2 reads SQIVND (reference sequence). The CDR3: CASSGPIGTGGRDSHPDTQYF. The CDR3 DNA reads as TGTGCCAGTAGCGGACCCATCGGGACAGGCGGCCGGGACTCTCACCCAGATACGCAGTATTTT.

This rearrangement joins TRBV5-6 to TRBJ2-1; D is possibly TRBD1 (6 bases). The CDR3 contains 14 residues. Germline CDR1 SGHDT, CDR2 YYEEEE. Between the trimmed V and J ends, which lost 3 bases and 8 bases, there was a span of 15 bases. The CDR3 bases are TGTGCCAGCAGCTATTGGGGGCTGGGGGATGAGCAGTTCTTC. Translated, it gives CASSYWGLGDEQFF. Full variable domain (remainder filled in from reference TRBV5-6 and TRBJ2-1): DAGVTQSPTHLIKTRGQQVTLRCSPKSGHDTVSWYQQALGQGPQFIFQYYEEEERQRGNFPDRFSGHQFPNYSSELNVNALLLGDSALYLCASSYWGLGDEQFFGPGTRLTVL.

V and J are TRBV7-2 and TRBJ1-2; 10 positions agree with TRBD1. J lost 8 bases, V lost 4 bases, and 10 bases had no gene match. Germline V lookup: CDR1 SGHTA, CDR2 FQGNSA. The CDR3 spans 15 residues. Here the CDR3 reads CASSWTWDRGGGYTF. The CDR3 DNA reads TGTGCCAGCAGCTGGACGTGGGACAGGGGCGGAGGCTACACCTTC.